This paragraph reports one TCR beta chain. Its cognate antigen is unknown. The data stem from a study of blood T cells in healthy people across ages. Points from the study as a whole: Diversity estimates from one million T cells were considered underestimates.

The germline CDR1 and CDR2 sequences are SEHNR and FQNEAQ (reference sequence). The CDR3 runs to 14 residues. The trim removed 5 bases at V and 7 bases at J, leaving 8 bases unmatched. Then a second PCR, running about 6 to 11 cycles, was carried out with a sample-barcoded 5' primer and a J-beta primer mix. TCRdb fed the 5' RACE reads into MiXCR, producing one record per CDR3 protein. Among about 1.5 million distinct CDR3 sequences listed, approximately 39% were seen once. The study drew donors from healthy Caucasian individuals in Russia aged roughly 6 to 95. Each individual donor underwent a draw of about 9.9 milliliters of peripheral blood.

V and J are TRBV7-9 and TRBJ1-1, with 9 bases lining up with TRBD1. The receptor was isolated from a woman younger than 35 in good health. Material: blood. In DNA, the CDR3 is TGTGCCAGCAGCCCCGGGACAGGGTTTGGTGAAGCTTTCTTT. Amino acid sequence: CASSPGTGFGEAFF. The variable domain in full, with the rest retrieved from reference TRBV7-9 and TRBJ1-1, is DTGVSQNPRHKITKRGQNVTFRCDPISEHNRLYWYRQTLGQGPEFLTYFQNEAQLEKSRLLSDRFSAERPKGSFSTLEIQRTEQGDSAMYLCASSPGTGFGEAFFGQGTRLTVV.